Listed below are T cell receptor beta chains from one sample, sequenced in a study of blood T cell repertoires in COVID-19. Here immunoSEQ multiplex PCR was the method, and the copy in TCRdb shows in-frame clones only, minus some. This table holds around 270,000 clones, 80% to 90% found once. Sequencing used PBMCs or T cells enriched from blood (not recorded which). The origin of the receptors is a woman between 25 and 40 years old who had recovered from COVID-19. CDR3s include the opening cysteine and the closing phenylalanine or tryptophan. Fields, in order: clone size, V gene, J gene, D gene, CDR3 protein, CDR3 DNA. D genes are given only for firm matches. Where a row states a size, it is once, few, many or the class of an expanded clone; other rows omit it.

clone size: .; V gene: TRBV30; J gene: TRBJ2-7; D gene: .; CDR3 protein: CAWSATGSYEQYF; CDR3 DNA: TGTGCCTGGAGTGCGACAGGTTCCTACGAGCAGTACTTC
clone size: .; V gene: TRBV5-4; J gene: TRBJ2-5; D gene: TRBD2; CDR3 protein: CASSAGTSGGVKTQYF; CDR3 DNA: TGTGCCAGCAGCGCCGGGACTAGCGGGGGGGTTAAGACCCAGTACTTC
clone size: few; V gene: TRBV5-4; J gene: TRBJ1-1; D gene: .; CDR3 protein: CASSFQGGTEAFF; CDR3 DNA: TGTGCCAGCAGCTTTCAGGGAGGAACTGAAGCTTTCTTT
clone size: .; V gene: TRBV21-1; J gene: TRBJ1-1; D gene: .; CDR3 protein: CASSKVDRGTEAFF; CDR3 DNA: TGTGCCAGCAGCAAAGTAGATAGGGGCACTGAAGCTTTCTTT
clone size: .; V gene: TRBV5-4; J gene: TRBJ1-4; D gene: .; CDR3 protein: CASSSSLWEKLFF; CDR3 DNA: TGTGCCAGCAGCTCCTCTCTATGGGAAAAACTGTTTTTT
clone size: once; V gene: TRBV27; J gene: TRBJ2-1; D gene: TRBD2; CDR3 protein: CASSLGPSGSIEQFF; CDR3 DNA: TGTGCCAGCAGTTTGGGGCCTAGCGGGAGTATTGAGCAGTTCTTC
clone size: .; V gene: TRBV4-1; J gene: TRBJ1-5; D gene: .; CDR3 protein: CASSPTVSRGNQPQHF; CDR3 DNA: TGCGCCAGCAGCCCGACCGTCAGCCGGGGGAATCAGCCCCAGCATTTT
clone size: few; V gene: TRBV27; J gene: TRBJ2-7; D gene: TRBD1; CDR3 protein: CASSLSSGQAYEQYF; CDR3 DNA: TGTGCCAGCAGTTTATCTTCGGGACAGGCCTACGAGCAGTACTTC
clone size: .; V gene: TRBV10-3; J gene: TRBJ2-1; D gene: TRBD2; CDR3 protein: CAISLSPGTSGRDYNEQFF; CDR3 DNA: TGTGCCATCAGCTTGAGTCCCGGGACTAGCGGGAGGGATTACAATGAGCAGTTCTTC
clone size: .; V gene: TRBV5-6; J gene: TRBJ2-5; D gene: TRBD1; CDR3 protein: CASSLADRGLETQYF; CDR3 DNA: TGTGCCAGCAGCTTGGCCGACAGGGGGCTTGAGACCCAGTACTTC
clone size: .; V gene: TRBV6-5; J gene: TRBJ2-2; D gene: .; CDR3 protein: CASSYGQGGNTGELFF; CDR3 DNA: TGTGCCAGCAGTTACGGCCAGGGGGGGAACACCGGGGAGCTGTTTTTT
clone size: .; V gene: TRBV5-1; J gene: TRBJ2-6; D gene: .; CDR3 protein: CASSLVGVQLSGANVLTF; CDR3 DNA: TGCGCCAGCAGCTTGGTAGGGGTTCAACTCTCTGGGGCCAACGTCCTGACTTTC
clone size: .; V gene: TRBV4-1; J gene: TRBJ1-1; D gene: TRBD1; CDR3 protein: CASSQDKVTGTGNTEAFF; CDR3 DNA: TGCGCCAGCAGCCAAGATAAGGTCACCGGGACAGGGAACACTGAAGCTTTCTTT